This entry concerns a single T cell receptor beta chain. PCR used 60 Vbeta primers and 13 Jbeta primers. Data came from immunoSEQ multiplex PCR; TCRdb stores just in-frame clones and leaves some out. The sample has fewer than 200,000 clones; 73% are singletons. The data are from a study of cytomegalovirus exposure and HLA in healthy donors. V was clipped by 6 bases and J by 5 bases; unmatched bases: 14. This CDR3 comprises 16 residues. Germline V gives CDR1 PRHDT, CDR2 FYEKMQ (reference sequence). The TCR originated in a woman in her twenties or thirties in good health and CMV-seronegative. The chain employs TRBV13 and TRBJ2-5, with 8 positions matching TRBD1. Material: PBMCs. CDR3: CASSWTGKGYGETQYF. In DNA form, the CDR3 reads TGTGCCAGCAGTTGGACAGGGAAGGGGTATGGGGAGACCCAGTACTTC.